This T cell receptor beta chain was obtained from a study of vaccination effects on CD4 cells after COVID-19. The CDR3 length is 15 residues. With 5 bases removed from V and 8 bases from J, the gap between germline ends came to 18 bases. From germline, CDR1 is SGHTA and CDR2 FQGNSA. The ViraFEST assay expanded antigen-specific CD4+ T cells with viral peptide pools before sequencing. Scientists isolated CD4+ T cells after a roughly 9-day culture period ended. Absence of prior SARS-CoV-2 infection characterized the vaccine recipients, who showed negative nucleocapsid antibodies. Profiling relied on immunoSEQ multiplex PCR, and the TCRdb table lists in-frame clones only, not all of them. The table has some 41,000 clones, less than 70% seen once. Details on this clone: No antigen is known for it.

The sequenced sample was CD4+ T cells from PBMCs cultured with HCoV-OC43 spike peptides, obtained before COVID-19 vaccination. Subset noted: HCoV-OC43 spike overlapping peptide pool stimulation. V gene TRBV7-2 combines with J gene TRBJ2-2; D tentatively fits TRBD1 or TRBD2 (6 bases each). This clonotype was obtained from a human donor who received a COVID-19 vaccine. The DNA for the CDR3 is TGTGCCAGCAGCCTTAGGGGGGCCGGATCGGGGGAGCTGTTTTTT. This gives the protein CASSLRGAGSGELFF.